Sequencing of this T cell receptor (beta chain) was carried out in a study of blood T cell repertoires in COVID-19. Study details: Whether acute or convalescent, the COVID-19 samples came from the United States, Italy and Spain. Sources were T cells, B-cell-depleted T cells, or PBMCs; the material itself was cDNA or gDNA.

The junction had 6 bases not matched to a gene; V was cut back by 3 bases and J by 7 bases. The CDR3 runs to 14 residues. Germline values: CDR1 LNHDA, CDR2 SQIVND (reference sequence). Original analysis: Counts of nucleated cells, estimated from reference gene primer amplification, were obtained. The data were produced by immunoSEQ multiplex PCR, yet TCRdb's version contains in-frame clones alone and is incomplete. V, J and clone size were drawn from that table, and D and trimming were deduced from the DNA. The sample includes some 130,000 clones, around 79% seen only once; the top ten take 3% to 4.5%.

This TCR came from a man aged 55 to 69 with acute or convalescent COVID-19. Source material: peripheral blood. The V and J genes are TRBV19 and TRBJ1-5; 7 bases agree with TRBD1. The CDR3 loop is CASSMKGAGQPQHF. The CDR3 region has the DNA TGTGCCAGTAGTATGAAGGGGGCCGGACAGCCCCAGCATTTT.